These T cell receptor beta chains were read from a single sample in a study of blood T cells in healthy people across ages. TCRdb redid the calling of the 5' RACE reads with MiXCR, one entry per CDR3 protein. In the table there are under 950,000 distinct CDR3 sequences, roughly 20% of which are singletons. The specimen was blood. Receptors were obtained from a man between 65 and 80 years old in good health. Each CDR3 is given with its conserved first and last residue. A D gene is named only where the DNA matches it firmly. The size entry is marked missing in some rows and otherwise reads once, few, many or a size class.

j_gene: TRBJ1-1; abundance: few; v_gene: TRBV9; d_gene: -; CDR3nt: TGTGCCAGCGAATTGGGGGGACAGAACACTGAAGCTTTCTTT; CDR3aa: CASELGGQNTEAFF
j_gene: TRBJ1-2; abundance: many; v_gene: TRBV7-9; d_gene: -; CDR3nt: TGTGCCAGCAGCGAAGGACAGTATGGCTACACCTTC; CDR3aa: CASSEGQYGYTF
j_gene: TRBJ2-3; abundance: -; v_gene: TRBV6-5; d_gene: TRBD2; CDR3nt: TGTGCCAGCAGTTCATCGACTAGCGGGAGGAGCACAGATACGCAGTATTTT; CDR3aa: CASSSSTSGRSTDTQYF
j_gene: TRBJ1-2; abundance: few; v_gene: TRBV3-1; d_gene: TRBD1; CDR3nt: TGTGCCAGCAGCCAAGGTCCCGGGACAGGGGGGTATGGCTACACCTTC; CDR3aa: CASSQGPGTGGYGYTF
j_gene: TRBJ2-1; abundance: -; v_gene: TRBV4-1; d_gene: -; CDR3nt: TGCGCCAGCAGCCAATCTAACACGAATGAGCAGTTCTTC; CDR3aa: CASSQSNTNEQFF
j_gene: TRBJ2-1; abundance: once; v_gene: TRBV14; d_gene: TRBD2; CDR3nt: TGTGCCAGCAGCTGGACTAGCGGAAAAAATGAGCAGTTCTTC; CDR3aa: CASSWTSGKNEQFF
j_gene: TRBJ2-1; abundance: many; v_gene: TRBV5-1; d_gene: TRBD2; CDR3nt: TGCGCCAGCAGCTTGGAGTCTAGCGGGACACATGAGCAGTTCTTC; CDR3aa: CASSLESSGTHEQFF
j_gene: TRBJ1-1; abundance: -; v_gene: TRBV20-1; d_gene: -; CDR3nt: TGCAGTGCTAGAGGGGGGGATGGGGGCAACACTGAGGCTTTCTTT; CDR3aa: CSARGGDGGNTEAFF
j_gene: TRBJ2-5; abundance: -; v_gene: TRBV29-1; d_gene: TRBD2; CDR3nt: TGCAGCGTTGACCGTCTCGGGAGGAAAAAAGAGACCCAGTACTTC; CDR3aa: CSVDRLGRKKETQYF
j_gene: TRBJ2-5; abundance: -; v_gene: TRBV4-1; d_gene: TRBD2; CDR3nt: TGCGCCAGCAGCCAAGAGGGACTAGCGTGGGAGACCCAGTACTTC; CDR3aa: CASSQEGLAWETQYF